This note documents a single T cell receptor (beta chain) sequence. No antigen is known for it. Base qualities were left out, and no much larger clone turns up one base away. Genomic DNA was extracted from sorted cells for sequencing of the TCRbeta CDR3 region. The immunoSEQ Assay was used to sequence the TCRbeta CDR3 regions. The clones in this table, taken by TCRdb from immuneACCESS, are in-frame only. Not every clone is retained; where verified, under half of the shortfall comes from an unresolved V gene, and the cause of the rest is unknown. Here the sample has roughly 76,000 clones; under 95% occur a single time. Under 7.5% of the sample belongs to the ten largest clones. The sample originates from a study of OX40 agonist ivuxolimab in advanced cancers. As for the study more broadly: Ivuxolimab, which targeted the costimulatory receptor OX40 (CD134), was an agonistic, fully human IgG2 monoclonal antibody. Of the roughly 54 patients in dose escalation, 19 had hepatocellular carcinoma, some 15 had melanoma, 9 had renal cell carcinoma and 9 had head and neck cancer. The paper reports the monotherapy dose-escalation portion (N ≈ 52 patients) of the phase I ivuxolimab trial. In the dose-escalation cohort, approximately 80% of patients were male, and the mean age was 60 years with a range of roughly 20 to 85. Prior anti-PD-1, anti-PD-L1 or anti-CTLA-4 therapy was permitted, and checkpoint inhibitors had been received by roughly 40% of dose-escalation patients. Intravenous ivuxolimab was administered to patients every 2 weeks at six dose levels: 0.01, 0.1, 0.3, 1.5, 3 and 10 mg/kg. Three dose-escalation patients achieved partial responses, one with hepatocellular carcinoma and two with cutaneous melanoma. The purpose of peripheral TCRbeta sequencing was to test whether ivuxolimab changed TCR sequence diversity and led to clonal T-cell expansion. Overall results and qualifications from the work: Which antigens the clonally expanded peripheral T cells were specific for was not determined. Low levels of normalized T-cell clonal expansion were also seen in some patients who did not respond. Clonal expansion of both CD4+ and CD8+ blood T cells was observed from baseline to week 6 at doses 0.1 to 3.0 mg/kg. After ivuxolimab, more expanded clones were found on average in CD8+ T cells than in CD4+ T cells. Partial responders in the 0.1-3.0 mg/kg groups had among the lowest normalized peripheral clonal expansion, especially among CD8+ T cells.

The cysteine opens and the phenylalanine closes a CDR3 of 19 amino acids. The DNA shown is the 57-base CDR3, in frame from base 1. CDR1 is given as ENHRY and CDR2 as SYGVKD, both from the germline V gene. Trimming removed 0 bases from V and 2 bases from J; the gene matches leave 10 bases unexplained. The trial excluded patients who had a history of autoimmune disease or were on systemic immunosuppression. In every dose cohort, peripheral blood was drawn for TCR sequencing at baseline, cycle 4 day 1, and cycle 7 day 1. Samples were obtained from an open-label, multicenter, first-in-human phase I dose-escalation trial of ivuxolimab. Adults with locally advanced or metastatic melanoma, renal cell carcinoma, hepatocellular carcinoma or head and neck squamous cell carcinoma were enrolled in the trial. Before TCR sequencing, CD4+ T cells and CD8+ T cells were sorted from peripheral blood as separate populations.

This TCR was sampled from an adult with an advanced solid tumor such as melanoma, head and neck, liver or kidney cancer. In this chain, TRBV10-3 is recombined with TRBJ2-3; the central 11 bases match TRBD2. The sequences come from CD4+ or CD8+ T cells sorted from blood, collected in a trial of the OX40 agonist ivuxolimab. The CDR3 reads CAISESGLAGGLFTDTQYF. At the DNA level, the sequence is TGTGCCATCAGTGAGTCCGGGCTAGCGGGGGGTCTTTTCACAGATACGCAGTATTTT.